Described below is a single T cell receptor beta chain sequence and its context. Its antigen is still unknown. An end of the junction does not agree with germline; a read error may underlie this. The CDR3 numbers 12 residues from cysteine through phenylalanine. The entry retains the CDR3 DNA only, 36 bases that are in frame from base 1. CDR1 PRHDT and CDR2 FYEKMQ were looked up in the germline V gene (reference sequence). The sample belongs to a study of T cells in Graves' hyperthyroidism and ophthalmopathy (dated by TCRdb to about 2019). Context from the whole study: Peripheral blood samples were taken at the time of initial diagnosis, prior to any treatment. To identify distinguishing TCR V-J signatures, a discovery cohort of about 95 patients was used, comprising some 45 with Graves' ophthalmopathy and around 57 with stable Graves' hyperthyroidism. Whether ophthalmopathy could be predicted prospectively was tested in an independent validation cohort made up of about 18 hyperthyroidism patients plus 17 patients who later progressed to ophthalmopathy. For training and testing, the 100 or so patients in the discovery cohort were randomly divided in a 7:3 ratio. In addition, the study compared T-cell repertoires in thyroid tissue and in blood from several Graves' hyperthyroidism patients. After blood sampling, hyperthyroidism patients were treated with methimazole at a starting dose of 30 mg daily, and ophthalmopathy patients were treated with high-dose intravenous methylprednisolone. The paper reports TCR Vbeta CDR3 sequencing of some 140 peripheral blood samples: approximately 41 ophthalmopathy, over 70 hyperthyroidism and around 17 progressor patients. The research as a whole found: During validation, the model predicted progression to ophthalmopathy a median of approximately 7 months ahead of onset, with almost 71% sensitivity and 72.22% specificity. No statistical method was used to set the sample size in advance, and investigators knew the group allocation. A 13 V-J signature model separated ophthalmopathy from stable hyperthyroidism, with over 85% sensitivity and about 81% specificity in cross-validation and 80%/75% in testing. Blood samples also contained most of the expanded thyroid clonotypes (frequency above 0.001), which suggests that blood repertoires may reflect thyroid immune responses.

Amplification of TCR beta CDR3 regions was carried out from RNA transcripts. The TCR CDR3 was subjected to a first round of RT-PCR using the HTBI primer set and the Qiagen OneStep RT-PCR kit. A second multiplex PCR round built the libraries, followed by size selection and purification. Sequencing of the libraries was done on an Illumina HiSeq2000 using paired-end 100 bp reads. The authors processed their data as follows. SOAPnuke was used to process the raw data, throwing out any read that contained adapters or uncalled bases, had a mean Phred below 15, or lacked an exact constant-primer or identifier match. High-quality paired reads were merged with COPE v1.2.5, and unique nucleotide sequences were defined as clonotypes. MiTCR v1.1 was used to align clonotypes to the IMGT TRBV, TRBD and TRBJ reference segments. Analysis was restricted to V-J combinations with a frequency above 0.0001, which covered approximately 99% of repertoires. A TCS score was defined as the ratio of F50 (clonal expansion) to E x V (chaos), with BLOSUM62-based TCRdist applied between CDR3 peptides within each V-J. Welch's t-statistics and random forest reduced roughly 500 V-J features to 13, which were used in a naive Bayes classifier (R e1071). The raw public reads went through TCRdb reprocessing: fastp at Q25, MiXCR clone calling, in-frame beta chains kept. Each CDR3 protein appears once, grouped with its most common genes and DNA. Clone size and V and J calls follow TCRdb, not the original study. The sample table records approximately 420,000 distinct CDR3 sequences; 14% to 15% of these occur just once. The ten largest clones add up to around a third of the sample.

Stable Graves' hyperthyroidism was defined as no progression to ophthalmopathy during 18 months of follow-up. The hyperthyroidism patients were between 18 and 65 years old and newly diagnosed, with a disease duration of less than 2 months. The study excluded patients with uncontrolled infections, other autoimmune diseases, pregnancy or lactation. Diagnoses were established on the basis of clinical symptoms, serum thyroxine and TRAb, thyroid ultrasound, and orbital computed tomography. PBMCs were isolated from 7.5 to 10 ml of fresh peripheral blood by Ficoll-Paque density gradient centrifugation. Trizol reagent was used to extract total RNA, and RNA quality was then checked on an Agilent 2100 Bioanalyzer.

The receptor comes from a woman aged 30 to 39 with Graves' hyperthyroidism. The V and J segments used are TRBV13 and TRBJ2-2; the D gene cannot be resolved reliably. The sequenced sample consisted of blood. The nucleotides are TGTGCCAGCAACTTACCTCCCGGGGAGCTGTTTTTT. This is translated as CASNLPPGELFF.